This T cell receptor beta chain was observed in a study of T cells after yellow fever vaccination. Findings and caveats of the study: Post-booster samples contained most primary-vaccination clones (nearly 98% CD4, 88% CD8). A minor fraction of clonotypes spanned both CD4 and CD8 compartments.

5'RACE template switching generated TCR cDNA, adding a universal primer site and UMIs. TCRdb processed the 5' RACE reads anew with MiXCR; each CDR3 protein has one entry. The table shows under 250,000 distinct CDR3 sequences, with under 3.5% occurring only once. In its sample, this clonotype was seen many times. Its antigen is as yet unknown. This clonotype was obtained from a man aged 18 to 30 who received the YFV17D yellow fever vaccine. The sample consisted of CD4+ T cells sorted from PBMCs, taken 10 days after the yellow fever booster vaccination.

The CDR3 protein is CAIPWEAGNTIYF. The CDR3 region has the DNA TGTGCCATCCCTTGGGAGGCGGGAAACACCATATATTTT. V gene TRBV10-3 combines with J gene TRBJ1-3; D is unclear. The CDR3 covers 13 residues. Germline CDR1 is ENHRY and CDR2 is SYGVKD. V lost 8 bases to trimming and J lost 4 bases, with 12 bases between them.